A single sample gave rise to the 14 T cell receptor beta chains below, sequenced in a study of shared clonotypes between healthy human individuals. CD45RO negativity and positive selection for CCR7 defined naive CD8 cells, a population that excluded terminally differentiated effector memory CD45RA+ cells. The method was immunoSEQ multiplex PCR; TCRdb's version includes in-frame clones alone and lacks a portion of them. The data hold some 740,000 clones, with 90% to 95% observed a single time. The sample was naive CD8+ T cells sorted from blood. The receptors originated from a young man in good health.

The chain is built from TRBV27 and TRBJ1-5; unclear D gene. V gave up 0 bases and J gave up 3 bases, with 6 bases separating them. The germline gives CDR1 MNHEY, CDR2 SMNVEV (reference sequence). This CDR3 is built from 14 residues. The CDR3 sequence: CASSLSPYNQPQHF. The CDR3 region has the DNA TGTGCCAGCAGTTTATCCCCTTACAATCAGCCCCAGCATTTT.

This chain connects TRBV7-9 to TRBJ2-7; perhaps D is TRBD1 or TRBD2 (5 bases each). This CDR3 is built from 16 residues. Germline V gene lookup returns CDR1 SEHNR and CDR2 FQNEAQ (reference sequence). Trimming cost V 5 bases and J 0 bases, with 17 bases left between them. The CDR3 protein is CASSPVGDPSSYEQYF. Written as DNA, the CDR3 is TGTGCCAGCAGCCCAGTGGGGGACCCCAGCTCCTACGAGCAGTACTTC.

This clone was recorded once. The chain uses TRBV4-1 and TRBJ1-5; 8 bases align to TRBD1. This CDR3 has 16 residues. With V trimmed by 2 bases and J by 6 bases, 9 bases remained unmatched. Germline CDR1 is MGHRA and CDR2 is YSYEKL. The CDR3 region has the DNA TGCGCCAGCAGCCAACATGATGTACAGGGGGGTCAGCCCCAGCATTTT. It encodes CASSQHDVQGGQPQHF.

The chain couples TRBV5-4 to TRBJ1-2, with TRBD1 matching 10 bases. CDR1 and CDR2 (germline): SGHNT, YYREEE (reference sequence). The J segment lost 6 bases and the V segment lost 2 bases, leaving 1 base of the junction unmatched. The CDR3 is 13 residues long. CDR3 in DNA: TGTGCCAGCAGCTTCGGGACAGGGGATGGCTACACCTTC. Protein sequence: CASSFGTGDGYTF.

The chain has TRBV4-3 and TRBJ1-2; no firm D call. Trimming removed 4 bases at V and 2 bases at J, with 11 bases between. Germline V lookup: CDR1 LGHNA, CDR2 YSLEER. This CDR3 is 14 amino acids long. In nucleotides, the CDR3 is TGCGCCAGCAGCCCCGAAGATGCCAACTATGGCTACACCTTC. Translation gives CASSPEDANYGYTF.

The rearrangement links TRBV10-3 to TRBJ2-1; D might be TRBD2 (5 bases). The CDR3 has 16 residues. Germline V gene data show CDR1 as ENHRY and CDR2 as SYGVKD. Trimming pared 0 bases from V and 5 bases from J, leaving 14 bases between. The DNA of the CDR3 is TGTGCCATCAGTGAGTCAATCGGGGATAGCAACAATGAGCAGTTCTTC. Translation gives CAISESIGDSNNEQFF.

This clone appeared once. V gene TRBV7-6 combines with J gene TRBJ2-7; 7 bases are shared with TRBD1. Per the germline V gene, CDR1 is SGHVS and CDR2 is FNYEAQ. J gave up 0 bases and V 5 bases, and 10 bases lay outside the gene matches. This CDR3 contains 16 residues. CDR3 sequence (DNA): TGTGCCAGCAGCGCCCCGACAGGGACGGACTCCTACGAGCAGTACTTC. Translating gives CASSAPTGTDSYEQYF. Based on the CDR3 plus reference TRBV7-6 and TRBJ2-7, the full variable domain is GAGVSQSPRYKVTKRGQDVALRCDPISGHVSLYWYRQALGQGPEFLTYFNYEAQQDKSGLPNDRFSAERPEGSISTLTIQRTEQRDSAMYRCASSAPTGTDSYEQYFGPGTRLTVT.

The chain joins TRBV29-1 to TRBJ2-7, with unresolved D. CDR1 is SQVTM, CDR2 ANQGSEA, per germline. The CDR3 is made up of 16 amino acids. Trimming cost V 1 base and J 0 bases, with 16 bases left between them. CDR3 DNA: TGCAGCGTTGAAGGGCCAAAGGGTTCGGCCTCCTACGAGCAGTACTTC. Encoded protein: CSVEGPKGSASYEQYF.

The rearrangement links TRBV4-3 to TRBJ1-2; 7 nucleotides agree with TRBD1. Germline trimming cut 4 bases from V and 4 bases from J; bases unmatched to any gene: 15. The CDR3 sequence is 17 residues long. Germline CDR1 and CDR2: LGHNA and YSLEER. The CDR3 spells CASSPDPAGQSFYGYTF. CDR3 nucleotide sequence: TGCGCCAGCAGCCCTGACCCAGCGGGACAGTCTTTCTATGGCTACACCTTC.

The CDR3 nucleotides are TGCGCCAGCAGCCATTCTAGAAAGCAGTTCTTC. It codes for CASSHSRKQFF. The V and J genes are TRBV4-1 and TRBJ2-1; D is unclear. The V gene's germline CDR1 is MGHRA and CDR2 YSYEKL. V lost 3 bases and J 11 bases, leaving 8 bases between the germline ends. CDR3 size: 11 residues.

Comment on this clone: The sample holds other DNA sequences that translate to the same CDR3. This chain links TRBV30 with TRBJ2-7, with D unresolved. CDR1 is GTSNPN and CDR2 is SVGIG in the germline V gene (reference sequence). Trimming shortened V by 0 bases and J by 2 bases, and 8 bases separated the two germline ends. There are 13 residues in the CDR3. The CDR3 region has the DNA TGTGCCTGGAGTGTAGGTGGGACCTACGAGCAGTACTTC. It yields the protein CAWSVGGTYEQYF.

The chain combines TRBV7-6 with TRBJ2-7; D is unclear. The germline V gene encodes CDR1 SGHVS and CDR2 FNYEAQ. Between the trimmed V and J ends, which lost 6 bases and 5 bases, there was a span of 17 bases. The CDR3 loop spans 14 amino acids. CDR3 sequence reads: CASSRKPLVDEQYF. The CDR3 bases are TGTGCCAGCAGTCGTAAGCCCCTGGTGGACGAGCAGTACTTC.

The J gene is TRBJ1-5, the V gene TRBV28, with 9 bases fitting TRBD1. Looked up from germline, CDR1 is MDHEN and CDR2 is SYDVKM. The CDR3 spans 14 residues. The trim removed 2 bases at V and 6 bases at J, leaving 2 bases unmatched. CDR3 nucleotides: TGTGCCAGCAGTTTAGACAGGGGGTTTCAGCCCCAGCATTTT. Protein sequence: CASSLDRGFQPQHF.

V and J are TRBV6-1 and TRBJ2-7; TRBD2 is a possible D gene (5 bases). Germline V lookup: CDR1 MNHNS, CDR2 SASEGT. Trimming left V 11 bases short and J 3 bases short, with 17 bases between. The CDR3 runs to 13 residues. CDR3: CAQIEGLDYEQYF. The CDR3, as DNA: TGTGCCCAAATCGAGGGCTTGGACTACGAGCAGTACTTC.